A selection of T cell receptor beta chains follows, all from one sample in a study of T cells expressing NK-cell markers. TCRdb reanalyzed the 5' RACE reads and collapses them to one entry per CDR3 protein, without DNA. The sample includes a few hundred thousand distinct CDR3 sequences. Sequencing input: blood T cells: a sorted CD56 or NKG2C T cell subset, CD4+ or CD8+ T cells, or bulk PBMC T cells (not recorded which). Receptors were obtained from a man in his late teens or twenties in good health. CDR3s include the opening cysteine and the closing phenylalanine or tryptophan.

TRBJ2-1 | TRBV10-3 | CAISESGGRSPGNEQFF
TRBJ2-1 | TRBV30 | CAWSPPAGYTYNEQFF
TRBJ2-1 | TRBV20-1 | CSASGGPNEQFF
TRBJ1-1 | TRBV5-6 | CASRTVWVPRPSIYEAFF
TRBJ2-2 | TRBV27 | CASSLLQGNANTGELFF
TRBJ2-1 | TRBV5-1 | CASSLDRVGNEQFF
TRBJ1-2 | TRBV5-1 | CASSLLRTGTGYTF
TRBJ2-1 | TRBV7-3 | CASSLLGTSPYNEQFF
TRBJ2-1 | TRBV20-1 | CSARRAGLEQFF
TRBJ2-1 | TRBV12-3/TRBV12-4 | CASSRDSPLRHEQFF
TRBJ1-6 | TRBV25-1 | CASSDGTGYNSPLHF
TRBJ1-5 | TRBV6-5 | CASSYRGLQPQHF
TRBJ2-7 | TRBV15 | CATSREGSGTYEQYF